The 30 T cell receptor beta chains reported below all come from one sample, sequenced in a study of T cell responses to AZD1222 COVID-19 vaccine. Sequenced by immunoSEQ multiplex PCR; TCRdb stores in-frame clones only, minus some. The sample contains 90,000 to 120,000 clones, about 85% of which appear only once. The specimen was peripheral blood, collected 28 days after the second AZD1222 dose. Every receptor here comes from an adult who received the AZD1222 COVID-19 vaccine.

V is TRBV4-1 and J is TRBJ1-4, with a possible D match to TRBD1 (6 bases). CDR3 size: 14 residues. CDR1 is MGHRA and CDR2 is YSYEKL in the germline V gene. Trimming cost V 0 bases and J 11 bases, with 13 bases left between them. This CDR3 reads CASSQDLAGVKLFF. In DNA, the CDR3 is TGCGCCAGCAGCCAAGATTTGGCAGGGGTGAAACTGTTTTTT.

In DNA form, the CDR3 reads TGTGCCAGCAGCTTGTCGCTAGCGGGACAGAACACCGGGGAGCTGTTTTTT. Protein product: CASSLSLAGQNTGELFF. The chain employs TRBV7-9 and TRBJ2-2, with 9 bases that match TRBD2. CDR1 SEHNR and CDR2 FQNEAQ come from the germline V gene (reference sequence). CDR3 length: 17 residues. Germline trimming cut 3 bases from V and 1 base from J; bases unmatched to any gene: 6.

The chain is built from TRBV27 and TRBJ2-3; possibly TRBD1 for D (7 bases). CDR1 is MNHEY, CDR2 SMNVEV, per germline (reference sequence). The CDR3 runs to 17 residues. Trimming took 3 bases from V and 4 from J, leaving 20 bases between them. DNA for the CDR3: TGTGCCAGCAGTTTGGGGGGACAGATCCGTGGCGCAGATACGCAGTATTTT. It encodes CASSLGGQIRGADTQYF.

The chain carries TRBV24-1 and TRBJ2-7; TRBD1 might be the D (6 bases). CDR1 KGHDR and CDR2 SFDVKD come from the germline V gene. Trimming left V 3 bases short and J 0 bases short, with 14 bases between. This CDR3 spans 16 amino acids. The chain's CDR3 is CATSDPRTDTSYEQYF. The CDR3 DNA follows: TGTGCCACCAGTGATCCTAGGACAGATACCTCCTACGAGCAGTACTTC.

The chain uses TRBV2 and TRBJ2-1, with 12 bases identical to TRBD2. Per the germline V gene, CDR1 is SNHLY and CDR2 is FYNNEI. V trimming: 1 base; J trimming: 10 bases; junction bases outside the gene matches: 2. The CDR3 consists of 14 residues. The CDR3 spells CASSEGLAGDEQFF. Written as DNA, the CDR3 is TGTGCCAGCAGTGAAGGACTAGCGGGAGACGAGCAGTTCTTC.

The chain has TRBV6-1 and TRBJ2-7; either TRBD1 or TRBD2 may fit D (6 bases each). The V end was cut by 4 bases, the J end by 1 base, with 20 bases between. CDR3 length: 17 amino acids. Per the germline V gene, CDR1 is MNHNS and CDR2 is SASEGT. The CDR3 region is CASSVFRGKGGSYEQYF. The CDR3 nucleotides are TGTGCCAGCAGTGTTTTTCGGGGAAAAGGGGGGTCCTACGAGCAGTACTTC.

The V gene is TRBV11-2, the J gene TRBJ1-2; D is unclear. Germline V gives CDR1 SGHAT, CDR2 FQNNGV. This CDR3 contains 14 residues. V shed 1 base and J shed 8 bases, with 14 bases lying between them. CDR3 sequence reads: CASSLAAGVGGYTF. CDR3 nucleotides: TGTGCCAGCAGCTTAGCAGCGGGAGTGGGAGGCTACACCTTC.

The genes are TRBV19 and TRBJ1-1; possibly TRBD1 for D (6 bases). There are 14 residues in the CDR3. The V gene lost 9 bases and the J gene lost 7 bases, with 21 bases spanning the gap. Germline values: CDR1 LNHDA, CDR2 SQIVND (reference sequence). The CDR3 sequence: CASALYTGFGEAFF. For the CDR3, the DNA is TGTGCCAGCGCGCTCTACACAGGGTTCGGTGAAGCTTTCTTT.

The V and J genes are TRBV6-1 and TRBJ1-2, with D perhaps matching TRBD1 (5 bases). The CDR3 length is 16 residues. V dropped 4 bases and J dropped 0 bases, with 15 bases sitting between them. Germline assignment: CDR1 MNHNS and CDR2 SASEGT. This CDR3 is CASSVGVWGSNYGYTF. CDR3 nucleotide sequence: TGTGCCAGCAGTGTAGGGGTTTGGGGGTCTAACTATGGCTACACCTTC.

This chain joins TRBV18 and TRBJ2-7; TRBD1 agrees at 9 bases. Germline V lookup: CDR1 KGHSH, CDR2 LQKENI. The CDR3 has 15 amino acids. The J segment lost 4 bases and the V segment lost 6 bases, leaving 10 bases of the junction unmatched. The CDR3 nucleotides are TGTGCCAGCTCCCCCTCCCCGACAGGGGGGTACGAGCAGTACTTC. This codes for CASSPSPTGGYEQYF.

In nucleotides, the CDR3 is TGCGCCAGCAGCCTCGACAGTCAATCCCTCCACTTT. Its translation: CASSLDSQSLHF. This chain joins TRBV5-1 and TRBJ1-6; D possibly corresponds to TRBD1 (5 bases). CDR3 size: 12 residues. V was trimmed by 4 bases and J by 14 bases, leaving 13 bases between them. Per germline, CDR1 SGHRS and CDR2 YFSETQ.

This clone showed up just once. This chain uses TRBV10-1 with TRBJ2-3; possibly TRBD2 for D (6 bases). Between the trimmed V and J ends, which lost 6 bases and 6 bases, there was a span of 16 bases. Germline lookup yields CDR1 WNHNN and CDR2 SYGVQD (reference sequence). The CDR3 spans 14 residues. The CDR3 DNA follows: TGCGCCAGCAGCAGCGGGCTCTCTACCGATACGCAGTATTTT. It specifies CASSSGLSTDTQYF.

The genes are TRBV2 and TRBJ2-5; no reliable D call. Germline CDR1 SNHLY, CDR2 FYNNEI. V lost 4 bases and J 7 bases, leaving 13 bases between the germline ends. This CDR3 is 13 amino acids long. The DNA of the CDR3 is TGTGCCAGCAGTGTAGACAACTCCGGGACCCAGTACTTC. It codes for CASSVDNSGTQYF.

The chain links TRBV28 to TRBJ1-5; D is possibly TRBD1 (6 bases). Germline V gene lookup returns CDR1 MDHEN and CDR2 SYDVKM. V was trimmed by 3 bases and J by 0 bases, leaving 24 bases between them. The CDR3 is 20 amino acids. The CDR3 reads CASSFGSPDSVFVSNQPQHF. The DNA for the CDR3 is TGTGCCAGCAGTTTCGGTTCACCGGACAGTGTCTTCGTTAGCAATCAGCCCCAGCATTTT. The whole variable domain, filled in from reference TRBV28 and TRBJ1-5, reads DVKVTQSSRYLVKRTGEKVFLECVQDMDHENMFWYRQDPGLGLRLIYFSYDVKMKEKGDIPEGYSVSREKKERFSLILESASTNQTSMYLCASSFGSPDSVFVSNQPQHFGDGTRLSIL.

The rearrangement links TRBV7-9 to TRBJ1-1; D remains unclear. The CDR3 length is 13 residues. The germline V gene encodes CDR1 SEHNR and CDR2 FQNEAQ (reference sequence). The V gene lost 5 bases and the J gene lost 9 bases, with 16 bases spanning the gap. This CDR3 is CASSPGLVRKAFF. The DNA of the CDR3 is TGTGCCAGCAGCCCAGGTCTAGTTCGGAAAGCTTTCTTT.

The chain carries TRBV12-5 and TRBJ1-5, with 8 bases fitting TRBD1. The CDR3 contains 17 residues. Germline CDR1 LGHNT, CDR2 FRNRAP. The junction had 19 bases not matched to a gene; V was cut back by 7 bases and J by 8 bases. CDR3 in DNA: TGTGCTAGTGCCTATGGACAGGGAAATTTAGCAATCAAGCCCCAGCATTTT. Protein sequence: CASAYGQGNLAIKPQHF.

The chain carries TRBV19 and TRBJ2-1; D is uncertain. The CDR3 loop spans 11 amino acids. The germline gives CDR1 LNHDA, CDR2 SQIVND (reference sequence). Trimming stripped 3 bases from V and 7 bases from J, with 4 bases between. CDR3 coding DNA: TGTGCCAGTAGTATCTATAATGAGCAGTTCTTC. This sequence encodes CASSIYNEQFF.

The CDR3 is CASSLPQGINYGYTF. DNA of the CDR3: TGTGCCAGCAGTCTCCCTCAGGGGATTAACTATGGCTACACCTTC. This chain links TRBV28 with TRBJ1-2; D is perhaps TRBD1 (6 bases). CDR3 length: 15 residues. Trimming stripped 5 bases from V and 1 base from J, with 14 bases between. Germline CDR1 MDHEN, CDR2 SYDVKM.

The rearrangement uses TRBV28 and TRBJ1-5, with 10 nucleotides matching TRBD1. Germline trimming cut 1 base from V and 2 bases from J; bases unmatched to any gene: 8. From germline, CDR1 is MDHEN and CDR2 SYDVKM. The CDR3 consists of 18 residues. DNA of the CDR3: TGTGCCAGCAGTTTATTAATGGGACAGGGGATAGGCAATCAGCCCCAGCATTTT. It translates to CASSLLMGQGIGNQPQHF. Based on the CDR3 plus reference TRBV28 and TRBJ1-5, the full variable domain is DVKVTQSSRYLVKRTGEKVFLECVQDMDHENMFWYRQDPGLGLRLIYFSYDVKMKEKGDIPEGYSVSREKKERFSLILESASTNQTSMYLCASSLLMGQGIGNQPQHFGDGTRLSIL.

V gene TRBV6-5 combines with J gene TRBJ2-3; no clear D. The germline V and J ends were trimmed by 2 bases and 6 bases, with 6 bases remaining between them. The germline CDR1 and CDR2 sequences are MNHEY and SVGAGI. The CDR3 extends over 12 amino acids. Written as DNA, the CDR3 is TGTGCCAGCAGTTACCTGGGGGATACGCAGTATTTT. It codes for CASSYLGDTQYF.

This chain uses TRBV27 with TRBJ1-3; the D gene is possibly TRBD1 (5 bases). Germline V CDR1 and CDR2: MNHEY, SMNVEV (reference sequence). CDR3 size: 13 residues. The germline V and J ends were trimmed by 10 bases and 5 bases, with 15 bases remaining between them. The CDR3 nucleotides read TGTGCCAATGGGGTCAGGGTCCGAAACACCATATATTTT. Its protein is CANGVRVRNTIYF.

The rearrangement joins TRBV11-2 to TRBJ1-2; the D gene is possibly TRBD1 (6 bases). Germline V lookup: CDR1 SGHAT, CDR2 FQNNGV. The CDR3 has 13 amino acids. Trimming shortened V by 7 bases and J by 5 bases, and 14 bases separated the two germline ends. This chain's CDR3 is CASTKSTGYGYTF. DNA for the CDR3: TGTGCCAGCACCAAGAGTACAGGGTATGGCTACACCTTC.

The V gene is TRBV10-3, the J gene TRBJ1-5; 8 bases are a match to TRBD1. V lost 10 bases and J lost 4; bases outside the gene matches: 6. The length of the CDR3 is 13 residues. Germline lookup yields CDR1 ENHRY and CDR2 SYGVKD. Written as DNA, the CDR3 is TGTGCCACTTCCGGGACAGGTAATCAGCCCCAGCATTTT. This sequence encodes CATSGTGNQPQHF.

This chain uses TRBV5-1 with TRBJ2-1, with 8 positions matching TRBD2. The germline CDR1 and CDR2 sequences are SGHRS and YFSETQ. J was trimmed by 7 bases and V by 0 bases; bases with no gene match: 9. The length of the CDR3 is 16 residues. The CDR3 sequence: CASSLAPAGVGNEQFF. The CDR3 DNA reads TGCGCCAGCAGCTTGGCCCCAGCGGGAGTGGGGAATGAGCAGTTCTTC.

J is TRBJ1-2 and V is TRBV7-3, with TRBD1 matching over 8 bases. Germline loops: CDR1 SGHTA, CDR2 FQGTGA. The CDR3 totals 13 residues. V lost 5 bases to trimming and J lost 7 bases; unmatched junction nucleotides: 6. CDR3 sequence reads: CASSPSGGAGYTF. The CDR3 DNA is TGTGCCAGCAGCCCCTCAGGGGGCGCTGGCTACACCTTC.

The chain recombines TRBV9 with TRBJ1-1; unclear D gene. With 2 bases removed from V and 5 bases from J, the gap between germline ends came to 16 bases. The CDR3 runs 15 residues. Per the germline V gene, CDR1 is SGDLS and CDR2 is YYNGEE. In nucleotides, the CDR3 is TGTGCCAGCAGCGTCACACCAGGAACAGAAACTGAAGCTTTCTTT. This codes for CASSVTPGTETEAFF.

Here the CDR3 DNA reads TGTGCCAGCAGTGAAGCTAGCGGGGGTACCTACGAGCAGTACTTC. Protein product: CASSEASGGTYEQYF. The V and J genes are TRBV6-1 and TRBJ2-7; 9 bases align to TRBD2. The V and J ends lost 0 bases and 2 bases, in that order; junction bases with no gene match: 2. This CDR3 is 15 amino acids long. Germline lookup yields CDR1 MNHNS and CDR2 SASEGT.

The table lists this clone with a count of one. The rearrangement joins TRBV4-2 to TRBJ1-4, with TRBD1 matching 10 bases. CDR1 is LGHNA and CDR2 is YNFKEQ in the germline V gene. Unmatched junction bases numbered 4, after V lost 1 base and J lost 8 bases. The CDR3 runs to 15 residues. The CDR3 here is CASSQVGQGREKLFF. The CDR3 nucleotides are TGTGCCAGCAGCCAAGTGGGACAGGGGAGGGAAAAACTGTTTTTT.

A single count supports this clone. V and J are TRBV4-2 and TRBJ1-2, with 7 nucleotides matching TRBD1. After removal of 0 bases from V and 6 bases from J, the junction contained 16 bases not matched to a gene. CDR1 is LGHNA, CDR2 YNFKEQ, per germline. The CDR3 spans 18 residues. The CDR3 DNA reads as TGTGCCAGCAGCCAAGATTTGCAACCCCACAGGGGCGATAATGGCTACACCTTC. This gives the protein CASSQDLQPHRGDNGYTF.

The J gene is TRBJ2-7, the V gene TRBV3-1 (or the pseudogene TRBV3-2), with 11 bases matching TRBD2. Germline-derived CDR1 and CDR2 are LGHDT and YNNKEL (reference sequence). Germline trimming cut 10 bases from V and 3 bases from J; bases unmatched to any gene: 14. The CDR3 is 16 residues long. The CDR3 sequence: CATVALAGGDIYEQYF. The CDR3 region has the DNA TGTGCCACCGTAGCGTTAGCGGGAGGGGATATCTACGAGCAGTACTTC.